The present TCR beta chain was sequenced within a study of T cell repertoires in cytomegalovirus infection. Study at large: Shared public TCR beta signatures pointed to both CMV infection and a matching HLA type. General study points: Identification of carriers of CMV plus the relevant HLA was performed using cumulative public TCR beta family frequency. Across the ex vivo response, the dominant clonotypes were HLA-C-restricted CMV-specific TCR beta clonotypes.

TCRdb itself ran the reads through MiXCR, one entry per CDR3 protein. The sample has around 260,000 distinct CDR3 sequences, approximately 10% seen once. This clonotype was seen at least ten times. Its antigen is as yet unknown. The source material was PBMCs. This clonotype was sampled from a human donor in good health (CMV status not recorded). Some clones in this sample may be carry-over from other donors' samples.

As DNA, the CDR3 is TGCGCCAGCAGCGCCGCTAGCGGGGGGGCTCCAAATGAGCAGTTCTTC. It translates to CASSAASGGAPNEQFF. The chain carries TRBV5-1 and TRBJ2-1; 12 bases are a match to TRBD2. The CDR3 covers 16 residues. Germline V gene data show CDR1 as SGHRS and CDR2 as YFSETQ. Germline trimming cut 4 bases from V and 7 bases from J; bases unmatched to any gene: 9.